This passage covers 30 T cell receptor beta chains from one sample sequenced in a study of regulatory T cells in long-lasting Graves disease. Construction of the TCR beta libraries employed iRepertoire HTBI primers in conjunction with Arm-PCR of CDR3 regions. TCRdb passed the multiplex PCR reads through MiXCR, listing each CDR3 protein once. The table includes over 250,000 distinct CDR3 sequences, 22% detected once. The sample's time point: persistent/refractory GD, antithyroid drugs over 5 years with positive TRAb. The TCR library used RNA extracted from PBMCs. Sequenced material: peripheral blood mononuclear cells (PBMCs), taken when the disease was refractory, from a patient treated with antithyroid drugs. The source is a female donor with Graves disease.

The table lists this clonotype with a few counts. Here the CDR3 reads CASSFGGSATYEQYF. The CDR3 nucleotides are TGTGCCAGCAGCTTCGGCGGGAGCGCCACCTACGAGCAGTACTTC. V gene TRBV5-8 combines with J gene TRBJ2-7; 7 bases are a match to TRBD2. Trimming at V came to 2 bases and at J to 2 bases, leaving 7 bases not matched to a gene. The CDR3 extends over 15 amino acids. CDR1 SGHTS and CDR2 YDEGEE come from the germline V gene.

This clonotype was seen a few times. The rearrangement joins TRBV20-1 to TRBJ2-5, with 11 bases matching TRBD2. Per germline, CDR1 DFQATT and CDR2 SNEGSKA (reference sequence). After removal of 3 bases from V and 4 bases from J, the junction contained 7 bases not matched to a gene. This CDR3 has 15 amino acids. In DNA form, the CDR3 reads TGCAGTGCTAGCCCAAATCTAGCGGGAGGAGAGACCCAGTACTTC. Protein product: CSASPNLAGGETQYF.

This clonotype has at least ten counts. The V gene is TRBV28, the J gene TRBJ2-7, with 10 bases lining up with TRBD1. The germline gives CDR1 MDHEN, CDR2 SYDVKM. V lost 4 bases, J lost 6 bases, and 6 bases stayed unmatched. The CDR3 covers 14 residues. The CDR3 loop reads CASSSGTGAPEQYF. The CDR3 DNA reads as TGTGCCAGCAGTTCCGGGACAGGGGCTCCCGAGCAGTACTTC.

This clonotype has only a few counts. CDR3 residues: CSARDLSTQPQHF. Written as DNA, the CDR3 is TGCAGTGCTAGAGATCTCTCCACCCAGCCCCAGCATTTT. This chain uses TRBV20-1 with TRBJ1-5; D remains unclear. Trimming pared 0 bases from V and 7 bases from J, leaving 10 bases between. The germline V gene has CDR1 DFQATT and CDR2 SNEGSKA (reference sequence). This CDR3 spans 13 amino acids.

With respect to this clonotype: A single base separates this from a much larger clone, so it may be a read error. The chain joins TRBV2 to TRBJ2-2; TRBD1 matches 10 bases. The CDR3 extends over 15 amino acids. V was clipped by 5 bases and J by 3 bases; unmatched bases: 3. Germline CDR1 reads SNHLY; CDR2 reads FYNNEI. For the CDR3, the DNA is TGTGCCAGCAGTAGGGGGACAGGGGACACCGGGGAGCTGTTTTTT. This translates into CASSRGTGDTGELFF.

V usage is TRBV10-3 and J usage is TRBJ2-2; TRBD2 agrees at 13 bases. CDR3 length equals 18 residues. After removal of 6 bases from V and 5 bases from J, the junction contained 12 bases not matched to a gene. From germline, CDR1 is ENHRY and CDR2 SYGVKD. The chain's CDR3 is CAIRIPRTSGSLTGELFF. The CDR3 coding sequence is TGTGCCATCAGAATCCCCCGGACTAGCGGGAGTTTGACCGGGGAGCTGTTTTTT.

This clonotype was detected only a few times. V usage is TRBV20-1 and J usage is TRBJ2-5; unclear D gene. Germline CDR1 is DFQATT and CDR2 is SNEGSKA (reference sequence). Trimming left V 3 bases short and J 0 bases short, with 14 bases between. The CDR3 is 15 residues long. The CDR3 nucleotides are TGCAGTGCTAGTGACACGGTGGGGTACCAAGAGACCCAGTACTTC. Translating gives CSASDTVGYQETQYF.

This chain connects TRBV15 to TRBJ2-1; 7 nucleotides align to TRBD1. With V trimmed by 2 bases and J by 6 bases, 1 base remained unmatched. CDR1 and CDR2 from the germline V gene are LNHNV and YYDKDF (reference sequence). The CDR3 sequence is 13 residues long. The CDR3 DNA sequence: TGTGCCACCAGCAGAAACAGGGGCAATGAGCAGTTCTTC. Protein sequence: CATSRNRGNEQFF.

This clonotype turned up a few times. This rearrangement joins TRBV7-9 to TRBJ2-5; 8 bases line up with TRBD2. This CDR3 is built from 13 residues. Unmatched junction bases numbered 2, after V lost 5 bases and J lost 3 bases. Germline CDR1 SEHNR, CDR2 FQNEAQ (reference sequence). CDR3 in DNA: TGTGCCAGCAGCAGTAGCGGGGAAGAGACCCAGTACTTC. Translation gives CASSSSGEETQYF.

The chain couples TRBV5-1 to TRBJ2-6; D call uncertain. The germline CDR1 and CDR2 sequences are SGHRS and YFSETQ. Trimming removed 0 bases from V and 2 bases from J, with 9 bases in between. This CDR3 region has 16 residues. CDR3 sequence reads: CASSLALGPGANVLTF. In DNA, the CDR3 is TGCGCCAGCAGCTTGGCCCTCGGACCTGGGGCCAACGTCCTGACTTTC.

In regard to this clonotype: This clone may be a read error of a much larger clone one base away. The CDR3, as DNA: TGTGCCAGCACGGCGGCAGGGGGCGATGGCTACACCTTC. The encoded protein is CASTAAGGDGYTF. This chain joins TRBV6-1 and TRBJ1-2; 8 positions match TRBD1. Germline values: CDR1 MNHNS, CDR2 SASEGT. The trim removed 7 bases at V and 6 bases at J, leaving 7 bases unmatched. This CDR3 contains 13 residues.

This clonotype came up many times. J is TRBJ2-5 and V is TRBV6-1, with D possibly TRBD1 on 6 matching bases. V was clipped by 5 bases and J by 5 bases, with 24 bases between them. The CDR3 consists of 17 residues. Germline V lookup: CDR1 MNHNS, CDR2 SASEGT. CDR3 DNA sequence: TGTGCCAGCAGTCCCGACCCTACAGGGTTCAGGAGGGAGACCCAGTACTTC. Translated, it gives CASSPDPTGFRRETQYF.

This clonotype was found many times. V gene TRBV28 combines with J gene TRBJ2-7; no definite D call. Trimming removed 2 bases from V and 6 bases from J, with 17 bases in between. Germline CDR1 is MDHEN and CDR2 is SYDVKM. The CDR3 sequence is 15 residues long. Here the CDR3 DNA reads TGTGCCAGCAGTTTAGAGACACCTCACGCCGGCGAGCAGTACTTC. Translating it yields CASSLETPHAGEQYF.

In its sample, this clonotype was seen a few times. The V call is TRBV20-1, the J call TRBJ2-5, with D perhaps matching TRBD1 (7 bases). Trimming took off 6 bases at V and 5 bases at J, with 13 bases between the two ends. The germline V gene encodes CDR1 DFQATT and CDR2 SNEGSKA (reference sequence). CDR3 size: 12 residues. The CDR3 loop is CSAGRGRETQYF. CDR3 nucleotides: TGCAGTGCCGGCAGGGGGAGGGAGACCCAGTACTTC.

This clonotype has more than one count but fewer than ten. This sequence joins TRBV28 and TRBJ2-3; D is possibly TRBD1 (5 bases). The V and J ends lost 5 bases and 6 bases respectively, with 15 bases between them. The CDR3 sequence is 14 residues long. CDR1 and CDR2 (germline): MDHEN, SYDVKM. The CDR3, as DNA: TGTGCCAGCAGTCCAGGACACCTGACGGATACGCAGTATTTT. Translated: CASSPGHLTDTQYF.

Many counts were recorded for this clonotype. The J gene is TRBJ2-7, the V gene TRBV20-1; 11 positions agree with TRBD2. J gave up 4 bases and V 3 bases, and 5 bases lay outside the gene matches. The germline CDR1 and CDR2 sequences are DFQATT and SNEGSKA (reference sequence). The CDR3 totals 14 residues. CDR3 residues: CSASRGLAGYEQYF. The CDR3 coding sequence is TGCAGTGCTAGTCGCGGACTAGCGGGTTACGAGCAGTACTTC.

This clonotype appeared a few times. The chain couples TRBV20-1 to TRBJ2-7; 8 bases align to TRBD1. The CDR3 extends over 16 amino acids. V was pared by 1 base and J by 1 base, with 9 bases of the junction left unmatched. The V gene's germline CDR1 is DFQATT and CDR2 SNEGSKA (reference sequence). The CDR3 loop is CSARAWTGTGSYEQYF. The CDR3 DNA reads as TGCAGTGCTAGAGCCTGGACCGGGACAGGTTCCTACGAGCAGTACTTC.

The chain joins TRBV20-1 to TRBJ2-1; D unclear. The germline V gene has CDR1 DFQATT and CDR2 SNEGSKA (reference sequence). The CDR3 is made up of 13 amino acids. V shed 6 bases and J shed 8 bases, with 17 bases lying between them. Here the CDR3 reads CSADLTVGYEQFF. The CDR3 DNA reads as TGCAGTGCCGACCTAACAGTGGGCTATGAGCAGTTCTTC.

This clonotype turned up a few times. The V and J genes are TRBV4-1 and TRBJ2-2; 16 positions match TRBD2. Germline CDR1 is MGHRA and CDR2 is YSYEKL. Trimming took 2 bases from V and 7 from J; bases not matched to a gene: 4. This CDR3 has 17 residues. The CDR3 sequence is CASSQPGLAGGIGELFF. CDR3 DNA: TGCGCCAGCAGCCAACCGGGACTAGCGGGAGGGATCGGGGAGCTGTTTTTT.

This clonotype turned up a few times. CDR3 sequence: CASRQTGPGGYEQYF. The CDR3 DNA is TGCGCCAGCAGACAAACAGGTCCCGGGGGCTACGAGCAGTACTTC. The rearrangement joins TRBV5-1 to TRBJ2-7; D is possibly TRBD2 (6 bases). The CDR3 is 15 amino acids. Trimming stripped 5 bases from V and 3 bases from J, with 18 bases between. Germline V gene lookup returns CDR1 SGHRS and CDR2 YFSETQ.

The J gene is TRBJ1-5, the V gene TRBV19; possibly TRBD1 for D (5 bases). Germline V gene sequence: CDR1 LNHDA, CDR2 SQIVND (reference sequence). V gave up 3 bases and J gave up 2 bases, with 14 bases separating them. The CDR3 loop spans 16 amino acids. CDR3 sequence: CASSMGVGARNQPQHF. The CDR3 coding sequence is TGTGCCAGTAGTATGGGGGTTGGGGCTCGCAATCAGCCCCAGCATTTT.

Comments on this clonotype: A much larger clone lies one base from this, so it may be a read error. The J gene is TRBJ1-2, the V gene TRBV27, with a possible D match to TRBD1 (6 bases). The CDR3 length is 13 residues. Trimming removed 3 bases at V and 5 bases at J, with 10 bases between. CDR1 is MNHEY and CDR2 is SMNVEV in the germline V gene (reference sequence). Written as DNA, the CDR3 is TGTGCCAGCAGTTTGGACAGATTTTATGGCTACACCTTC. Protein product: CASSLDRFYGYTF.

The V gene is TRBV9, the J gene TRBJ2-2; D uncertain. V was trimmed by 4 bases and J by 1 base, leaving 8 bases between them. Per germline, CDR1 SGDLS and CDR2 YYNGEE. The CDR3 loop spans 14 amino acids. As DNA, the CDR3 is TGTGCCAGCAGCCTCGCGATGAACACCGGGGAGCTGTTTTTT. Its protein is CASSLAMNTGELFF.

This clonotype was found a few times. This sequence joins TRBV25-1 and TRBJ2-6; perhaps TRBD1 as D (5 bases). Germline V CDR1 and CDR2: MGHDK, SYGVNS. The CDR3 spans 19 residues. The V end was cut by 0 bases, the J end by 4 bases, with 19 bases between. The CDR3, as DNA: TGTGCCAGCAGTGAATATAATCTATTCGACAGCGCCGGGGCCAACGTCCTGACTTTC. Translation: CASSEYNLFDSAGANVLTF.

This sequence joins TRBV13 and TRBJ1-3, with a possible D match to TRBD1 (6 bases). Per the germline V gene, CDR1 is PRHDT and CDR2 is FYEKMQ (reference sequence). Deletions cut 5 bases from V and 2 bases from J, with 10 bases between. There are 14 residues in the CDR3. CDR3: CASSPWTAGNTIYF. For the CDR3, the DNA is TGTGCCAGCAGCCCGTGGACAGCTGGAAACACCATATATTTT.

The chain combines TRBV20-1 with TRBJ1-2, with D unclear. The CDR3 totals 12 residues. Germline CDR1 and CDR2: DFQATT and SNEGSKA (reference sequence). The germline V and J ends were trimmed by 1 base and 4 bases, with 7 bases remaining between them. This CDR3 reads CSARGQFYGYTF. CDR3 sequence (DNA): TGCAGTGCTAGAGGGCAGTTCTATGGCTACACCTTC.

This clonotype was counted between two and nine times. V is TRBV27 and J is TRBJ2-2, with no clear D. This CDR3 has 14 residues. Germline V lookup: CDR1 MNHEY, CDR2 SMNVEV (reference sequence). The ends were cut back, 2 bases at V and 5 bases at J, with 9 bases in the middle. The chain's CDR3 is CASSLLPPTGELFF. CDR3 bases: TGTGCCAGCAGTTTACTCCCTCCTACCGGGGAGCTGTTTTTT.

The rearrangement uses TRBV28 and TRBJ2-5; D is perhaps TRBD1 (6 bases). The germline CDR1 and CDR2 sequences are MDHEN and SYDVKM. The V and J ends lost 6 bases and 4 bases respectively, with 15 bases between them. There are 14 residues in the CDR3. The CDR3 here is CASSPAGAPETQYF. The CDR3 coding sequence is TGTGCCAGCAGCCCCGCAGGGGCTCCAGAGACCCAGTACTTC.

This clonotype was counted a few times. This chain uses TRBV30 with TRBJ2-7; D gene uncertain. Germline V gene data show CDR1 as GTSNPN and CDR2 as SVGIG (reference sequence). This CDR3 contains 13 residues. V dropped 3 bases and J dropped 5 bases, with 14 bases sitting between them. The CDR3 sequence: CAWSRVLRNEQYF. The CDR3 DNA follows: TGTGCCTGGAGCCGAGTCCTAAGGAACGAGCAGTACTTC.

This clonotype has ten or more counts. The chain combines TRBV30 with TRBJ2-4; 7 bases are shared with TRBD1. Germline V gene data show CDR1 as GTSNPN and CDR2 as SVGIG (reference sequence). V shed 3 bases and J 2 bases; nucleotides not matched to a gene: 4. The CDR3 length is 14 residues. Here the CDR3 reads CAWRHRGTKNIQYF. The CDR3, as DNA: TGTGCCTGGAGGCACAGGGGAACCAAAAACATTCAGTACTTC.